These 13 T cell receptor beta chains share one sample of origin, sequenced in a study of tumor and adjacent non-tumor tissue in lung cancer. RNA was extracted from bulk tissue without any cell sorting. Three rounds of nested PCR, following a modified ARM-PCR protocol, produced the TCRbeta library. Using its own MiXCR run on the multiplex PCR reads, TCRdb lists one record per CDR3 protein. The sample consists of roughly 66,000 distinct CDR3 sequences, approximately 73% of them appearing once. The sample was lung tumor tissue. The receptors were gathered from a man aged 55 to 69 with non-small cell lung cancer.

This clonotype was seen at least ten times. The rearrangement uses TRBV10-2 and TRBJ2-3; 7 positions match TRBD2. The junction had 9 bases not matched to a gene; V was cut back by 4 bases and J by 5 bases. The germline V gene encodes CDR1 WSHSY and CDR2 SAAADI. The CDR3 has 15 amino acids. CDR3 coding DNA: TGCGCCAGCAGTGGATTAGCGGGTGTGGAAGATACGCAGTATTTT. As protein: CASSGLAGVEDTQYF.

In the case of this clonotype: A read error may account for a junction end that differs from germline. The chain uses TRBV20-1 and TRBJ1-2; weak D call: TRBD1 (6 bases). The CDR3 has 13 amino acids. From germline, CDR1 is DFQATT and CDR2 SNEGSKA (reference sequence). The CDR3 nucleotides are TGCAGTGATAGGGACCCGACAGGCTATGGATACACCTTC. It encodes CSDRDPTGYGYTF.

J is TRBJ1-1 and V is TRBV29-1, with a weak D call TRBD1 (5 bases). V dropped 6 bases and J dropped 11 bases, with 22 bases sitting between them. The CDR3 sequence is 13 residues long. The germline V gene has CDR1 SQVTM and CDR2 ANQGSEA. CDR3 region: CSVKGVGNTNAFF. The CDR3 DNA sequence: TGCAGCGTGAAAGGGGTGGGGAACACTAACGCTTTCTTT.

Details on this clonotype: The CDR3 does not end in the conserved phenylalanine or tryptophan, so this is likely a read error. This chain links TRBV6-5 with TRBJ1-2; no reliable D call. The CDR3 length is 15 residues. Germline V gene sequence: CDR1 MNHEY, CDR2 SVGAGI. The V end lost 2 bases, the J end lost 0 bases, and 10 bases lay between the germline ends. CDR3 sequence reads: CASSYGSAANYGYTV. The CDR3 DNA sequence: TGTGCCAGCAGTTACGGTTCAGCGGCTAACTATGGCTACACCGTC.

This chain uses TRBV11-2 with TRBJ2-1; TRBD2 aligns across 12 bases. The CDR3 extends over 14 amino acids. The germline gives CDR1 SGHAT, CDR2 FQNNGV. Unmatched junction bases numbered 8, after V lost 8 bases and J lost 9 bases. The chain's CDR3 is CASSLAGGPFEQFF. As DNA, the CDR3 is TGTGCCAGCTCGCTAGCGGGAGGGCCGTTTGAGCAGTTCTTC.

The rearrangement joins TRBV20-1 to TRBJ2-3; D assignment may be TRBD1 or TRBD2 (5 bases each). This CDR3 has 16 residues. The germline V gene has CDR1 DFQATT and CDR2 SNEGSKA (reference sequence). Trimming stripped 6 bases from V and 6 bases from J, with 25 bases between. This chain's CDR3 is CSALRSQGARIDTQYF. In DNA form, the CDR3 reads TGCAGTGCCCTCAGGTCTCAGGGAGCGCGCATTGATACGCAGTATTTT.

Comment on this clonotype: Here the CDR3 omits its conserved ending phenylalanine or tryptophan, so a read error is the likely source. Because the CDR3's place on the DNA is in doubt, the DNA is left out and the CDR3 is given as listed by TCRdb. CDR3 protein: CSGSPGGYEHYS. The chain couples TRBV29-1 to TRBJ2-7; TRBD1, the D gene given by the table, was not confirmed from the DNA. The CDR3 is 12 amino acids in total, end residues counted. The germline gives CDR1 SQVTM, CDR2 ANQGSEA.

The gene calls are TRBV20-1 and TRBJ2-7; D call uncertain. The CDR3 runs 12 residues. The germline V gene encodes CDR1 DFQATT and CDR2 SNEGSKA (reference sequence). V lost 6 bases and J 5 bases, leaving 14 bases between the germline ends. The CDR3 nucleotides read TGCAGTGCGAGGATCAGGCCCGACGAGCAGTACTTC. It is translated as CSARIRPDEQYF.

The V gene is TRBV7-8, the J gene TRBJ1-2, with D possibly TRBD1 on 5 matching bases. Germline V gene data show CDR1 as SGHVS and CDR2 as FQNEAQ. The V gene lost 5 bases and the J gene lost 2 bases, with 15 bases spanning the gap. The CDR3 length is 15 residues. The CDR3 region has the DNA TGTGCCAGCAGCCCCAATGGGGCAGCCAACTATGGCTACACCTTC. Protein sequence: CASSPNGAANYGYTF.

V and J are TRBV6-6 and TRBJ1-5; D is possibly TRBD1 (5 bases). The CDR3 covers 13 residues. The germline CDR1 and CDR2 sequences are MNHNY and SVGAGI (reference sequence). The V end was cut by 7 bases, the J end by 8 bases, with 15 bases between. Written as DNA, the CDR3 is TGTGCCAGCAAGACAGAATTAAATGAGCCCCAGCATTTT. Protein product: CASKTELNEPQHF.

To note about this clonotype: At one boundary the junction diverges from the germline segment, which might be a read error. The chain recombines TRBV10-3 with TRBJ1-6; 7 nucleotides line up with TRBD1. The CDR3 has 16 residues. The germline gives CDR1 ENHRY, CDR2 SYGVKD. CDR3 loop: CPISGAGGPYNSPLHF. CDR3 DNA: TGTCCCATCAGTGGTGCAGGGGGACCCTATAATTCACCCCTCCACTTT.

Concerning this clonotype: It may be a read error: a sequence one base away is much more abundant. The V gene is TRBV5-1, the J gene TRBJ2-7; the match to TRBD2 covers 7 bases. This CDR3 contains 15 residues. Losses at the gene ends were 3 bases for V and 3 bases for J; bases not matched to a gene: 9. Germline CDR1 SGHRS, CDR2 YFSETQ. Here the CDR3 DNA reads TGCGCCAGCAGCTGGGGGACTGGCGGGAGCTACGAGCAGTACTTC. Translating gives CASSWGTGGSYEQYF.

The count of this clonotype is one. This CDR3 fails to terminate in the conserved phenylalanine or tryptophan, so it likely reflects a read error. The DNA is left out, because the CDR3 cannot be placed on it with certainty; the CDR3 is given as TCRdb lists it. The chain employs TRBV29-1 and TRBJ2-1; the table's TRBD2 call for D was not verified on the DNA. The CDR3 has 14 residues if both end residues are counted. Germline CDR1 reads SQVTM; CDR2 reads ANQGSEA. The CDR3: CSAGLAGRYNEQLS.